One and the same sample provided the 29 T cell receptor beta chains below, sequenced in a study of blood T cells in healthy people across ages. Primed by a sample-barcoded 5' primer and a J-beta primer mix, a second PCR proceeded for about 6 to 12 cycles. TCRdb used MiXCR to reprocess the 5' RACE reads, holding one entry per CDR3 protein. The repertoire holds approximately 1.5 million distinct CDR3 sequences, with about 42% as singletons. Source material: blood. Source of these receptors: a woman between 18 and 29 years old in good health.

This clonotype has more than one count but fewer than ten. The chain recombines TRBV7-8 with TRBJ2-3, with D possibly matching TRBD1 (6 bases). CDR3 length: 18 residues. The V end lost 0 bases, the J end lost 2 bases, and 18 bases lay between the germline ends. The germline V gene has CDR1 SGHVS and CDR2 FQNEAQ. CDR3 DNA: TGTGCCAGCAGCTTAGCGGAATCTGCAGGGGATTACACAGATACGCAGTATTTT. It codes for CASSLAESAGDYTDTQYF.

Only a few counts were recorded for this clonotype. The chain uses TRBV9 and TRBJ2-7; perhaps TRBD2 as D (6 bases). The germline gives CDR1 SGDLS, CDR2 YYNGEE. This CDR3 has 14 amino acids. V was shortened by 1 base and J by 7 bases, with 15 bases between the two germline ends. CDR3 coding DNA: TGTGCCAGCAGCGTATCTGGGAGGCCTTGGGAGCAGTACTTC. This codes for CASSVSGRPWEQYF.

This clonotype turned up a few times. The rearrangement links TRBV2 to TRBJ1-5; D is unclear. The ends were cut back, 4 bases at V and 2 bases at J, with 9 bases in the middle. The germline V gene encodes CDR1 SNHLY and CDR2 FYNNEI. This CDR3 spans 14 amino acids. The DNA of the CDR3 is TGTGCCAGCAGTGTCCGGCAGGGCAATCAGCCCCAGCATTTT. This codes for CASSVRQGNQPQHF.

This chain uses TRBV11-2 with TRBJ2-3; D is possibly TRBD1 (5 bases). The CDR3 is made up of 15 amino acids. V was pared by 0 bases and J by 4 bases, with 11 bases between. The V gene's germline CDR1 is SGHAT and CDR2 FQNNGV. The CDR3 reads CASSLDGRVADTQYF. Here the CDR3 DNA reads TGTGCCAGCAGCTTAGATGGCAGGGTGGCAGATACGCAGTATTTT. The full variable domain, rest sourced from reference TRBV11-2 and TRBJ2-3, is EAGVAQSPRYKIIEKRQSVAFWCNPISGHATLYWYQQILGQGPKLLIQFQNNGVVDDSQLPKDRFSAERLKGVDSTLKIQPAKLEDSAVYLCASSLDGRVADTQYFGPGTRLTVL.

The chain is built from TRBV7-9 and TRBJ2-4; 7 positions agree with TRBD1. Judging by the DNA end, TRBJ2-5 fits better; the J call may be wrong. The CDR3 is made up of 12 amino acids. From germline, CDR1 is SEHNR and CDR2 FQNEAQ (reference sequence). The CDR3 DNA reads TGTGCCACCCGGACAGGCCAAGAGACCCAGTACTTC. Amino acids: CATRTGQETQYF.

This sequence joins TRBV5-1 and TRBJ2-3; 9 positions agree with TRBD1. V shed 4 bases and J 2 bases; nucleotides not matched to a gene: 8. This CDR3 region has 16 residues. Germline assignment: CDR1 SGHRS and CDR2 YFSETQ. CDR3 bases: TGCGCCAGCAGCGTGGGACAGGGTCTCTCCACAGATACGCAGTATTTT. The encoded protein is CASSVGQGLSTDTQYF.

This clonotype has a handful of counts. V and J are TRBV6-5 and TRBJ1-1; D possibly corresponds to TRBD1 (6 bases). Germline CDR1 and CDR2: MNHEY and SVGAGI. V lost 0 bases and J lost 1, with 9 bases in between. The CDR3 contains 15 residues. Here the CDR3 reads CASSYSGHQNTEAFF. The CDR3 bases are TGTGCCAGCAGTTACTCGGGACACCAGAACACTGAAGCTTTCTTT.

This clonotype was detected only once. The rearrangement links TRBV7-9 to TRBJ1-2; TRBD1 agrees at 7 bases. Germline loops: CDR1 SEHNR, CDR2 FQNEAQ (reference sequence). With 5 bases clipped from V and 7 bases from J, the junction kept 16 bases outside the gene matches. The CDR3 extends over 16 amino acids. The CDR3 nucleotides read TGTGCCAGCAGCAATCAGGGACAGATTCTTCTTACTGGCTACACCTTC. Residues: CASSNQGQILLTGYTF.

The table lists this clonotype with a few counts. V is TRBV7-2 and J is TRBJ1-1; 7 bases match TRBD1. The CDR3 extends over 14 amino acids. The germline CDR1 and CDR2 sequences are SGHTA and FQGNSA. With V trimmed by 2 bases and J by 3 bases, 3 bases remained unmatched. CDR3 residues: CASSLIQGDTEAFF. The CDR3 nucleotides read TGTGCCAGCAGCTTAATCCAGGGGGACACTGAAGCTTTCTTT.

Turning to this clonotype: A much larger clone differs from this one at a single base, so this may be a read error. V is TRBV11-2 and J is TRBJ2-4; 7 bases match TRBD1. The J call could be wrong; TRBJ2-7 is a better fit for the DNA end. CDR3 length: 14 amino acids. Germline V CDR1 and CDR2: SGHAT, FQNNGV. CDR3 amino acids: CASSFTGASYEQYF. CDR3 nucleotide sequence: TGTGCCAGCAGTTTTACAGGGGCCTCCTACGAGCAGTACTTC.

The gene calls are TRBV6-5 and TRBJ1-2; possible D gene TRBD1, 5 bases. V lost 3 bases to trimming and J lost 6 bases, with 14 bases between them. Germline V lookup: CDR1 MNHEY, CDR2 SVGAGI. This CDR3 is built from 14 residues. CDR3 region: CASSYDRKIHGYTF. Written as DNA, the CDR3 is TGTGCCAGCAGTTATGACAGAAAAATTCATGGCTACACCTTC.

Worth noting for this clonotype: This sequence may be a read error, since a much larger clone differs from it by one base. The chain uses TRBV6-4 and TRBJ2-1; TRBD2 agrees at 9 bases. J was trimmed by 7 bases and V by 8 bases; bases with no gene match: 6. The germline CDR1 and CDR2 sequences are MRHNA and SNTAGT. The CDR3 runs 13 residues. CDR3 DNA: TGTGCCAGCGCAGAGCGGGGGGAAAATGAGCAGTTCTTC. It is translated as CASAERGENEQFF.

V and J are TRBV10-3 and TRBJ2-1; 7 bases fit TRBD1. Germline V gene lookup returns CDR1 ENHRY and CDR2 SYGVKD. There are 13 residues in the CDR3. Germline trimming cut 3 bases from V and 10 bases from J; bases unmatched to any gene: 6. The CDR3 loop is CAISEGGSYEQFF. CDR3 bases: TGTGCCATCAGTGAAGGGGGCTCCTACGAGCAGTTCTTC.

V usage is TRBV28 and J usage is TRBJ1-5; D unresolved. Trimming removed 6 bases from V and 2 bases from J, with 11 bases in between. Germline V gene data show CDR1 as MDHEN and CDR2 as SYDVKM. This CDR3 region has 14 residues. The CDR3 protein is CASSESWGNQPQHF. CDR3 DNA: TGTGCCAGCAGCGAGAGCTGGGGCAATCAGCCCCAGCATTTT. Together with reference TRBV28 and TRBJ1-5, the CDR3 gives the full variable domain: DVKVTQSSRYLVKRTGEKVFLECVQDMDHENMFWYRQDPGLGLRLIYFSYDVKMKEKGDIPEGYSVSREKKERFSLILESASTNQTSMYLCASSESWGNQPQHFGDGTRLSIL.

The genes are TRBV4-3 and TRBJ1-1; tentatively, D is TRBD1 (5 bases). This CDR3 is built from 15 residues. CDR1 and CDR2 from the germline V gene are LGHNA and YSLEER. Trimming took off 2 bases at V and 2 bases at J, with 12 bases between the two ends. The CDR3 coding sequence is TGCGCCAGCAGCCAAATCGGAGACAGCAACACTGAAGCTTTCTTT. It codes for CASSQIGDSNTEAFF.

The chain has TRBV28 and TRBJ2-7, with D possibly matching TRBD1 (6 bases). V was pared by 5 bases and J by 4 bases, with 12 bases between. Per the germline V gene, CDR1 is MDHEN and CDR2 is SYDVKM. The CDR3 covers 13 residues. CDR3: CASSLQQGYEQYF. DNA of the CDR3: TGTGCCAGCAGTCTGCAACAGGGTTACGAGCAGTACTTC. The full variable domain, its missing parts supplied by reference TRBV28 and TRBJ2-7, is DVKVTQSSRYLVKRTGEKVFLECVQDMDHENMFWYRQDPGLGLRLIYFSYDVKMKEKGDIPEGYSVSREKKERFSLILESASTNQTSMYLCASSLQQGYEQYFGPGTRLTVT.

A few counts support this clonotype. The CDR3 DNA follows: TGCGCCAGCAGCTTGGACAGGGGCCTCACTAGCACAGATACGCAGTATTTT. It encodes CASSLDRGLTSTDTQYF. V gene TRBV5-1 combines with J gene TRBJ2-3; 7 bases agree with TRBD1. After removal of 0 bases from V and 0 bases from J, the junction contained 7 bases not matched to a gene. CDR1 and CDR2 (germline): SGHRS, YFSETQ. This CDR3 spans 17 amino acids.

This clonotype was counted only a few times. The CDR3 DNA follows: TGTGCCAGCAGAACGGAGGAGAGCTCCTACAATGAGCAGTACTTC. Its translation is CASRTEESSYNEQYF. The chain joins TRBV7-2 to TRBJ2-1; D is possibly TRBD2 (5 bases). The DNA matches TRBJ2-7 better at its end, which makes the J call doubtful. The CDR3 covers 15 residues. Per germline, CDR1 SGHTA and CDR2 FQGNSA.

This clonotype was found once. The chain joins TRBV20-1 to TRBJ1-6; D might be TRBD1 (6 bases). Trimming took 0 bases from V and 12 from J, leaving 18 bases between them. Germline values: CDR1 DFQATT, CDR2 SNEGSKA (reference sequence). The CDR3 runs 15 residues. The CDR3 DNA follows: TGCAGTGCTAGAGATCCGGGACAATCAAGATTACCCCTCCACTTT. Protein product: CSARDPGQSRLPLHF.

The chain employs TRBV4-3 and TRBJ1-6; TRBD1 matches at 8 bases. CDR1 and CDR2 from the germline V gene are LGHNA and YSLEER. V gave up 3 bases and J gave up 3 bases; unmatched junction bases: 10. CDR3 size: 18 residues. In DNA, the CDR3 is TGCGCCAGCAGCCAGGGCTCGGACAGGGAAGGCTATAATTCACCCCTCCACTTT. It translates to CASSQGSDREGYNSPLHF.

The sample holds a few counts of this clonotype. The chain links TRBV7-2 to TRBJ1-1; D gene unclear. There are 11 residues in the CDR3. V lost 3 bases and J lost 10, with 9 bases in between. Germline CDR1 is SGHTA and CDR2 is FQGNSA. The CDR3 bases are TGTGCCAGCAGCTTCGGACGCGGAGCTTTCTTT. Translating it yields CASSFGRGAFF.

This clonotype was recorded only once. As DNA, the CDR3 is TGTGCCAGCAGTGAATATCTCTTCCGGGCAGGGGGCACTGAGCAGTTCTTC. This codes for CASSEYLFRAGGTEQFF. The chain is built from TRBV25-1 and TRBJ2-1, with 8 bases matching TRBD1. V shed 0 bases and J 9 bases; nucleotides not matched to a gene: 13. Per the germline V gene, CDR1 is MGHDK and CDR2 is SYGVNS. The CDR3 is 17 amino acids.

This rearrangement joins TRBV12-3 or TRBV12-4 to TRBJ2-4, with TRBD2 matching over 8 bases. The CDR3 has 12 residues. The V gene end was trimmed by 5 bases and the J gene end by 13 bases; junction bases not matched to a gene: 7. In DNA form, the CDR3 reads TGTGCCAGCAGTCCCGGGACTAGAAAGCAGTACTTC. As protein: CASSPGTRKQYF.

This clonotype was detected many times. The J gene is TRBJ2-5, the V gene TRBV2; D is unresolved. The V gene lost 2 bases and the J gene lost 2 bases, with 3 bases spanning the gap. The CDR3 is 12 amino acids. Germline assignment: CDR1 SNHLY and CDR2 FYNNEI. This CDR3 reads CASSEQQETQYF. CDR3 bases: TGTGCCAGCAGTGAACAGCAAGAGACCCAGTACTTC.

This chain connects TRBV2 to TRBJ2-3, with 8 positions matching TRBD1. CDR3 length equals 17 residues. Germline CDR1 reads SNHLY; CDR2 reads FYNNEI. The junction had 12 bases not matched to a gene; V was cut back by 7 bases and J by 0 bases. CDR3 DNA: TGTGCCAGCAACCTCAGAGACAGGGGACTTAGCACAGATACGCAGTATTTT. It translates to CASNLRDRGLSTDTQYF. Looking up the rest from reference TRBV2 and TRBJ2-3 gives the full variable domain: EPEVTQTPSHQVTQMGQEVILRCVPISNHLYFYWYRQILGQKVEFLVSFYNNEISEKSEIFDDQFSVERPDGSNFTLKIRSTKLEDSAMYFCASNLRDRGLSTDTQYFGPGTRLTVL.

This chain joins TRBV28 and TRBJ2-1; D is unclear. Germline V gives CDR1 MDHEN, CDR2 SYDVKM. The CDR3 sequence is 13 residues long. V was shortened by 3 bases and J by 5 bases, with 8 bases between the two germline ends. The CDR3, as DNA: TGTGCCAGCAGTTTTACGGTTAACAATGAGCAGTTCTTC. It codes for CASSFTVNNEQFF.

The genes are TRBV20-1 and TRBJ2-7, with 16 bases identical to TRBD2. Germline CDR1 and CDR2: DFQATT and SNEGSKA (reference sequence). Germline trimming cut 3 bases from V and 7 bases from J; bases unmatched to any gene: 15. This CDR3 has 18 residues. CDR3 nucleotide sequence: TGCAGTGCTAGTTGGGGACTAGCGGGAGGGTTCTCCTACAATGAGCAGTACTTC. Its protein is CSASWGLAGGFSYNEQYF.

The chain is built from TRBV4-3 and TRBJ2-1; a possible D gene is TRBD2 (5 bases). This CDR3 spans 15 amino acids. Trimming took 1 base from V and 9 from J, leaving 16 bases between them. Germline V gives CDR1 LGHNA, CDR2 YSLEER. The CDR3 region is CASSQVDYAPGEQFF. In nucleotides, the CDR3 is TGCGCCAGCAGCCAAGTTGACTATGCCCCAGGTGAGCAGTTCTTC.

The rearrangement joins TRBV20-1 to TRBJ2-1, with 9 bases fitting TRBD2. Germline CDR1 is DFQATT and CDR2 is SNEGSKA (reference sequence). This CDR3 has 15 amino acids. V shed 0 bases, J shed 6 bases, and the junction held 6 bases outside the gene matches. The CDR3 DNA reads as TGCAGTGCTAGAGATTACCGCGGGAGGGCCAATGAGCAGTTCTTC. Translating it yields CSARDYRGRANEQFF.